The 24 T cell receptor beta chains below all came from one sample that was sequenced in a study of blood T cell repertoires in COVID-19. The repertoire was sequenced with immunoSEQ multiplex PCR; TCRdb's copy has only in-frame clones and lacks some. Of about 210,000 clones detected, 70% to 90% appear once; the ten largest clones hold approximately 8.2%. Sample: PBMCs or T cells enriched from blood (not recorded which). The source is a woman under 30 who had recovered from COVID-19.

This chain uses TRBV6-5 with TRBJ2-5; 8 nucleotides agree with TRBD1. Germline V CDR1 and CDR2: MNHEY, SVGAGI. This CDR3 spans 11 amino acids. V trimming: 5 bases; J trimming: 8 bases; junction bases outside the gene matches: 1. CDR3 loop: CASSTGGTQYF. The CDR3 DNA follows: TGTGCCAGCAGTACAGGGGGAACCCAGTACTTC.

The rearrangement joins TRBV28 to TRBJ1-5; 7 bases are a match to TRBD1. V gave up 7 bases and J gave up 7 bases; unmatched junction bases: 4. The CDR3 runs 12 residues. Germline V gene sequence: CDR1 MDHEN, CDR2 SYDVKM. The chain's CDR3 is CASTDRDQPQHF. The CDR3 DNA reads as TGTGCCAGCACCGACAGGGACCAGCCCCAGCATTTT.

The chain links TRBV18 to TRBJ2-3; 7 bases match TRBD2. V trimming: 4 bases; J trimming: 4 bases; junction bases outside the gene matches: 17. Germline-derived CDR1 and CDR2 are KGHSH and LQKENI. The CDR3 loop spans 18 amino acids. The CDR3 bases are TGTGCCAGCTCACTTCTAACGCGTCAGCCAGCGGGGCCAGATACGCAGTATTTT. Translation gives CASSLLTRQPAGPDTQYF.

This clone was found once. This chain connects TRBV21-1 to TRBJ2-7; the table calls TRBD2, which could not be checked here. TRBV21-1 counts as a pseudogene. The length of the CDR3 is 13 residues. The CDR3 region is CAGRAGGLYEQYF. The CDR3, as DNA: TGTGCCGGAAGAGCGGGGGGACTCTACGAGCAGTACTTC.

This chain links TRBV9 with TRBJ2-7; 9 bases match TRBD1. CDR1 SGDLS and CDR2 YYNGEE come from the germline V gene. The trim removed 3 bases at V and 5 bases at J, leaving 12 bases unmatched. The CDR3 length is 16 residues. CDR3 sequence (DNA): TGTGCCAGCAGCGCACAACCGGGACAGGGTTTCGACGAGCAGTACTTC. Translation: CASSAQPGQGFDEQYF. The full variable domain, with the rest looked up from reference TRBV9 and TRBJ2-7, is DSGVTQTPKHLITATGQRVTLRCSPRSGDLSVYWYQQSLDQGLQFLIQYYNGEERAKGNILERFSAQQFPDLHSELNLSSLELGDSALYFCASSAQPGQGFDEQYFGPGTRLTVT.

This sequence joins TRBV5-6 and TRBJ2-7; 9 bases map to TRBD1. CDR3 length equals 14 residues. V trimming: 2 bases; J trimming: 5 bases; junction bases outside the gene matches: 5. CDR1 and CDR2 from the germline V gene are SGHDT and YYEEEE. The CDR3 sequence: CASSFWDRADEQYF. CDR3 coding DNA: TGTGCCAGCAGCTTTTGGGACAGGGCGGACGAGCAGTACTTC.

The CDR3: CASRPGQNTEAFF. In DNA form, the CDR3 reads TGTGCCAGCAGGCCAGGACAGAACACTGAAGCTTTCTTT. The chain carries TRBV6-5 and TRBJ1-1, with D possibly TRBD1 on 5 matching bases. V lost 6 bases and J lost 1, with 9 bases in between. CDR1 and CDR2 (germline): MNHEY, SVGAGI. This CDR3 spans 13 amino acids.

The chain joins TRBV30 to TRBJ1-2; TRBD1 agrees at 8 bases. Germline CDR1 reads GTSNPN; CDR2 reads SVGIG (reference sequence). The CDR3 extends over 13 amino acids. The V and J ends lost 3 bases and 4 bases, in that order; junction bases with no gene match: 4. CDR3 coding DNA: TGTGCCTGGAGACGGGACAGGTCCTATGGCTACACCTTC. Protein sequence: CAWRRDRSYGYTF.

This clone was observed a few times. The chain carries TRBV27 and TRBJ2-7; 9 nucleotides align to TRBD2. This CDR3 comprises 18 residues. J gave up 5 bases and V 6 bases, and 20 bases lay outside the gene matches. Germline CDR1 is MNHEY and CDR2 is SMNVEV (reference sequence). This CDR3 is CASSPLAGHAGGVDEQYF. As DNA, the CDR3 is TGTGCCAGCAGCCCCCTAGCGGGGCACGCCGGAGGGGTCGACGAGCAGTACTTC.

The V and J genes are TRBV2 and TRBJ1-4; weak D call: TRBD1 (5 bases). CDR1 and CDR2 from the germline V gene are SNHLY and FYNNEI. The CDR3 length is 15 residues. The V end was cut by 2 bases, the J end by 5 bases, with 12 bases between. The CDR3 sequence is CASSERGTSNEKLFF. The CDR3 DNA follows: TGTGCCAGCAGTGAACGGGGGACTTCGAATGAAAAACTGTTTTTT. Drawing the rest from reference TRBV2 and TRBJ1-4, the complete variable domain is EPEVTQTPSHQVTQMGQEVILRCVPISNHLYFYWYRQILGQKVEFLVSFYNNEISEKSEIFDDQFSVERPDGSNFTLKIRSTKLEDSAMYFCASSERGTSNEKLFFGSGTQLSVL.

J is TRBJ2-2 and V is TRBV6-5, with 8 nucleotides matching TRBD1. The CDR3 spans 16 residues. Germline assignment: CDR1 MNHEY and CDR2 SVGAGI. Trimming cost V 0 bases and J 6 bases; bases outside gene matches: 6. The chain's CDR3 is CASSYSWTGFSGELFF. In DNA, the CDR3 is TGTGCCAGCAGTTACTCGTGGACAGGGTTCTCCGGGGAGCTGTTTTTT.

The rearrangement joins TRBV19 to TRBJ1-6; D not certain. Germline V gene lookup returns CDR1 LNHDA and CDR2 SQIVND (reference sequence). The germline V and J ends were trimmed by 4 bases and 5 bases, with 9 bases remaining between them. The CDR3 is 14 amino acids. CDR3 sequence: CASSRREDNSPLHF. The CDR3 coding sequence is TGTGCCAGTAGTAGGAGGGAGGATAATTCACCCCTCCACTTT.

In this sample, this clone turned up a few times. This rearrangement joins TRBV19 to TRBJ1-1; TRBD1 matches 7 bases. The CDR3 is 15 residues long. CDR1 is LNHDA and CDR2 is SQIVND in the germline V gene (reference sequence). V lost 4 bases to trimming and J lost 8 bases; unmatched junction nucleotides: 13. The CDR3 region has the DNA TGTGCCAGTAGTAGGGGACAGCTTTCTATTGAAGAAGCTTTCTTT. Translating it yields CASSRGQLSIEEAFF.

V usage is TRBV3-1 (or the pseudogene TRBV3-2) and J usage is TRBJ2-1, with TRBD1 matching 11 bases. V shed 4 bases, J shed 13 bases, and the junction held 15 bases outside the gene matches. Germline V gene sequence: CDR1 LGHDT, CDR2 YNNKEL (reference sequence). The length of the CDR3 is 16 residues. CDR3 nucleotides: TGTGCCAGCAGCCTGCTTGAACCGGGACAGGGGGGGATCCAGTTCTTC. Translating it yields CASSLLEPGQGGIQFF.

This clone was seen a single time. The chain couples TRBV15 to TRBJ2-7, with D possibly TRBD2 on 5 matching bases. Germline CDR1 LNHNV, CDR2 YYDKDF (reference sequence). The V gene lost 0 bases and the J gene lost 0 bases, with 12 bases spanning the gap. CDR3 length: 16 residues. The CDR3 loop reads CATSRERVTSSYEQYF. CDR3 DNA sequence: TGTGCCACCAGCAGAGAGCGGGTCACTAGCTCCTACGAGCAGTACTTC.

Points on this clone: The sample carries other DNA sequences with the same CDR3. The chain recombines TRBV10-2 with TRBJ1-1, with 7 bases fitting TRBD1. With 8 bases clipped from V and 6 bases from J, the junction kept 6 bases outside the gene matches. The CDR3 extends over 12 amino acids. Per the germline V gene, CDR1 is WSHSY and CDR2 is SAAADI. DNA for the CDR3: TGCGCCAGCTCCGTCGGGACAGCTGAAGCTTTCTTT. This codes for CASSVGTAEAFF.

This clone has just a few counts. This chain joins TRBV28 and TRBJ2-1; 8 nucleotides line up with TRBD1. V trimming: 2 bases; J trimming: 4 bases; junction bases outside the gene matches: 4. The CDR3 loop spans 15 amino acids. Germline-derived CDR1 and CDR2 are MDHEN and SYDVKM. The CDR3 DNA follows: TGTGCCAGCAGTTTAGTGACAGGGGAATACAATGAGCAGTTCTTC. This gives the protein CASSLVTGEYNEQFF. Variable domain in full (rest from reference TRBV28 and TRBJ2-1): DVKVTQSSRYLVKRTGEKVFLECVQDMDHENMFWYRQDPGLGLRLIYFSYDVKMKEKGDIPEGYSVSREKKERFSLILESASTNQTSMYLCASSLVTGEYNEQFFGPGTRLTVL.

This chain's CDR3 is CASRIVQVNTEAFF. In nucleotides, the CDR3 is TGTGCCAGCAGAATCGTACAGGTGAACACTGAAGCTTTCTTT. V usage is TRBV6-6 and J usage is TRBJ1-1; perhaps TRBD1 as D (5 bases). The CDR3 is 14 amino acids. Germline loops: CDR1 MNHNY, CDR2 SVGAGI (reference sequence). Trimming took 6 bases from V and 0 from J, leaving 11 bases between them.

V usage is TRBV10-3 and J usage is TRBJ2-3; a weak D match, TRBD1 (6 bases). Germline CDR1 ENHRY, CDR2 SYGVKD. This CDR3 comprises 21 residues. V was clipped by 7 bases and J by 0 bases, with 32 bases between them. CDR3 in amino acids: CAITPNQTGEIRVPSTDTQYF. Here the CDR3 DNA reads TGTGCCATCACCCCAAATCAGACAGGAGAAATTCGAGTACCTAGCACAGATACGCAGTATTTT.

This chain links TRBV27 with TRBJ2-5; D may be TRBD1 (6 bases). CDR1 MNHEY and CDR2 SMNVEV come from the germline V gene (reference sequence). The ends were cut back, 2 bases at V and 5 bases at J, with 12 bases in the middle. There are 14 residues in the CDR3. Written as DNA, the CDR3 is TGTGCCAGCAGTTTAAACAGGGCGAGTGAGACCCAGTACTTC. This encodes CASSLNRASETQYF.

The chain carries TRBV19 and TRBJ1-2, with 12 positions matching TRBD1. J was trimmed by 7 bases and V by 5 bases; bases with no gene match: 11. The CDR3 contains 16 residues. Germline lookup yields CDR1 LNHDA and CDR2 SQIVND (reference sequence). CDR3 amino acids: CASSHRDRGPGGGYTF. The DNA for the CDR3 is TGTGCCAGTAGTCACCGGGACAGGGGGCCGGGCGGTGGCTACACCTTC.

The gene calls are TRBV7-2 and TRBJ1-3; tentatively, D is TRBD1 (6 bases). Between the trimmed V and J ends, which lost 5 bases and 9 bases, there was a span of 8 bases. Germline CDR1 reads SGHTA; CDR2 reads FQGNSA. The CDR3 spans 11 residues. The CDR3 is CASSLDSTIYF. CDR3 DNA: TGTGCCAGCAGCCTGGACAGCACCATATATTTT.

The chain employs TRBV16 and TRBJ1-1; unclear D gene. This CDR3 is built from 13 residues. Trimming took 7 bases from V and 2 from J, leaving 11 bases between them. From germline, CDR1 is KGHSY and CDR2 FQNENV. CDR3 in amino acids: CASTSGSNTEAFF. The CDR3 bases are TGTGCCAGCACCTCCGGGTCTAACACTGAAGCTTTCTTT.

The CDR3 DNA reads TGCGCCAGCAGCCAAGATTCGAGGGTTTTGGACAGGGGCACCGGGGAGCTGTTTTTT. It codes for CASSQDSRVLDRGTGELFF. V usage is TRBV4-1 and J usage is TRBJ2-2; 9 nucleotides agree with TRBD1. The CDR3 is made up of 19 amino acids. V lost 0 bases to trimming and J lost 4 bases; unmatched junction nucleotides: 12. Germline CDR1 and CDR2: MGHRA and YSYEKL.